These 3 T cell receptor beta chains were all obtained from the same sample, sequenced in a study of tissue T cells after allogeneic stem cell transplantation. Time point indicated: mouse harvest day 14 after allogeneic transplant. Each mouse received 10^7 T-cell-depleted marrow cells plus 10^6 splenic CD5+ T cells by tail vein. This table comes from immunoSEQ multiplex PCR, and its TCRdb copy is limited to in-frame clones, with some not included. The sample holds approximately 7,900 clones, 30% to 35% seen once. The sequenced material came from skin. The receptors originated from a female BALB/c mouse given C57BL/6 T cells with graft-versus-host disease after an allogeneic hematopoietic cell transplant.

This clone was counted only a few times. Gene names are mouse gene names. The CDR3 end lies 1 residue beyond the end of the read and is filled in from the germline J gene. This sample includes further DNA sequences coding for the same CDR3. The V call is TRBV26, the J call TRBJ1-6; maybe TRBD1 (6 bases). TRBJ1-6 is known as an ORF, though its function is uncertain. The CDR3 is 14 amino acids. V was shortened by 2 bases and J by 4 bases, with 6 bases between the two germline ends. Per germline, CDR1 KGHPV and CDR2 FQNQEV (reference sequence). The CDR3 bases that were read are TGTGCCAGCAGTCTGGGACAGTATAATTCGCCCCTCTAC. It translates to CASSLGQYNSPLY. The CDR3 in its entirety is CASSLGQYNSPLYF.

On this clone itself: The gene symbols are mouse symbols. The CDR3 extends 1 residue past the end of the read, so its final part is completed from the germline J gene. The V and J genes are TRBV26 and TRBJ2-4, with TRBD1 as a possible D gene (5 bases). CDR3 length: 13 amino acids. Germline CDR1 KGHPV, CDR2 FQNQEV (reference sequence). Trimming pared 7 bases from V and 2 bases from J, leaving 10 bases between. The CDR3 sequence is CASIRTIQNTLYF. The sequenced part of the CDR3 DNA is TGTGCCAGCATCCGGACAATTCAAAACACCTTGTAC.

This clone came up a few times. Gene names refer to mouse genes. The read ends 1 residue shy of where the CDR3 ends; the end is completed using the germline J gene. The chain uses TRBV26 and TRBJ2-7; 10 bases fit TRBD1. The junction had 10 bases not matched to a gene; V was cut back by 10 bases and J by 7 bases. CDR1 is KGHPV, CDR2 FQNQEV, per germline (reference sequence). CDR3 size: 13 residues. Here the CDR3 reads CATAGQGMGEQYF. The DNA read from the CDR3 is TGTGCCACCGCGGGACAGGGGATGGGGGAACAGTAC.